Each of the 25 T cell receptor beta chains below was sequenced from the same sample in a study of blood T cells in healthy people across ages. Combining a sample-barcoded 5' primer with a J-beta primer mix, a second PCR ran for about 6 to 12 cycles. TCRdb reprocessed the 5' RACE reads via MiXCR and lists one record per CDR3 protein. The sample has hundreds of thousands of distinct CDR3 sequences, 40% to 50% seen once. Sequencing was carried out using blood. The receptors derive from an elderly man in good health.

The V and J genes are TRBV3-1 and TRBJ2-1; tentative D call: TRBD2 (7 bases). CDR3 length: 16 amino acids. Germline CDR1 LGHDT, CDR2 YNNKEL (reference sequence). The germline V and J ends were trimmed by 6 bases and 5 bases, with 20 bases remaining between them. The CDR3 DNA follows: TGTGCCAGCAGGAGTGGTGGGGGGGGGGCCCACAATGAGCAGTTCTTC. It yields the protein CASRSGGGGAHNEQFF.

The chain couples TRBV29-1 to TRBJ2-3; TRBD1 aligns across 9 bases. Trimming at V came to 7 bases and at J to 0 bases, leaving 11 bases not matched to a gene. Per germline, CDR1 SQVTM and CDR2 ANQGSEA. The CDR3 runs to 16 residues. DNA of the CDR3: TGCAGCGCCGCCCCTCCCGGGACAGGGAGCACAGATACGCAGTATTTT. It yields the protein CSAAPPGTGSTDTQYF.

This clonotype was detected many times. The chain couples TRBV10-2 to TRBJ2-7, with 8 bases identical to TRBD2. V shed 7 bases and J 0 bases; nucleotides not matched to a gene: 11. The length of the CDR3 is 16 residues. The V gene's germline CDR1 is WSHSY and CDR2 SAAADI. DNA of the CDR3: TGCGCCAGCATCGACGCTGGCGGGGGGAACTCCTACGAGCAGTACTTC. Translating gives CASIDAGGGNSYEQYF.

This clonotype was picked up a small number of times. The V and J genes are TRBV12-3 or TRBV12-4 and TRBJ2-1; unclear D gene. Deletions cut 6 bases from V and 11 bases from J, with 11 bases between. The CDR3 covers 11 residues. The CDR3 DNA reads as TGTGCCAGCAGCCGTACAGAGCAGCAGTTCTTC. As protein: CASSRTEQQFF.

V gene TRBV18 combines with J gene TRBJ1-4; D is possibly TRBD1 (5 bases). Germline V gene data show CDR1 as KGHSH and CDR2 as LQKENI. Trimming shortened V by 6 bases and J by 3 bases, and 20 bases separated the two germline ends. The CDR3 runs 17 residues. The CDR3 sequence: CASSPRTGGPANEKLFF. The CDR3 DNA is TGTGCCAGCTCGCCTCGGACCGGGGGTCCAGCTAATGAAAAACTGTTTTTT.

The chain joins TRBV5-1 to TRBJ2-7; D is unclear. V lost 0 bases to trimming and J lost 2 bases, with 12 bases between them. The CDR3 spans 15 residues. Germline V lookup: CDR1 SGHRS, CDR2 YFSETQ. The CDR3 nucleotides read TGCGCCAGCAGCTTGGCCCCGACACCTACCTACGAGCAGTACTTC. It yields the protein CASSLAPTPTYEQYF.

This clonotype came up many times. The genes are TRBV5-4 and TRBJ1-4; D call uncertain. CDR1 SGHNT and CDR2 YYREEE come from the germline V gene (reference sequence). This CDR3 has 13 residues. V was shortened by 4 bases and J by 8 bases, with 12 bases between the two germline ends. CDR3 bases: TGTGCCAGCAGCGAATTGGACGGAGAAAAACTGTTTTTT. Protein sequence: CASSELDGEKLFF.

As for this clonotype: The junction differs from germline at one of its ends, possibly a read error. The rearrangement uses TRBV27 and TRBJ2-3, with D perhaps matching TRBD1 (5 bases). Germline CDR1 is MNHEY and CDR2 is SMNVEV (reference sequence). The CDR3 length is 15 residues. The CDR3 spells CASSLSSRVADTRYF. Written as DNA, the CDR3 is TGTGCCAGCAGTTTATCGTCCAGGGTTGCAGATACGCGGTATTTT.

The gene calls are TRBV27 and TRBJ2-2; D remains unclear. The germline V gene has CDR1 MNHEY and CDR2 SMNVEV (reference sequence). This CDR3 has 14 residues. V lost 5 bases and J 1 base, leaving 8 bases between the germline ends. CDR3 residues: CASSRMKNTGELFF. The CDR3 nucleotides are TGTGCCAGCAGTCGTATGAAGAACACCGGGGAGCTGTTTTTT.

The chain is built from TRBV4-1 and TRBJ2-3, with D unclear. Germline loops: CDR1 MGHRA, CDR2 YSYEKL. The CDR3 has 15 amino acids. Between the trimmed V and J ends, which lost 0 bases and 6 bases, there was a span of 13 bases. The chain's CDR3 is CASSQESAVRDTQYF. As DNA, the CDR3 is TGCGCCAGCAGCCAAGAATCAGCAGTCCGGGATACGCAGTATTTT.

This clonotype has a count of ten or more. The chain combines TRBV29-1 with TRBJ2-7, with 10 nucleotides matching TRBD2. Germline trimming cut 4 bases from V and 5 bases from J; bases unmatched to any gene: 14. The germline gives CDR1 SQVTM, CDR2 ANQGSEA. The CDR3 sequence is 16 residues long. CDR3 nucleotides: TGCAGCGTTGGCCCTGCGTCCGCTAGCGGGAGAAACGAGCAGTACTTC. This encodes CSVGPASASGRNEQYF.

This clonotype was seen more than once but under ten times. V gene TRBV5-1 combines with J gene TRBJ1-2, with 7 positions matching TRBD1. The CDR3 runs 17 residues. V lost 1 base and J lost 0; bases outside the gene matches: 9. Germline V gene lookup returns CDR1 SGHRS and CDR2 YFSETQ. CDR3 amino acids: CASSLFPRGPANYGYTF. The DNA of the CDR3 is TGCGCCAGCAGCTTGTTTCCAAGGGGGCCCGCTAACTATGGCTACACCTTC. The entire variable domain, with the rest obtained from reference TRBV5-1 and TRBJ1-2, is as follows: KAGVTQTPRYLIKTRGQQVTLSCSPISGHRSVSWYQQTPGQGLQFLFEYFSETQRNKGNFPGRFSGRQFSNSRSEMNVSTLELGDSALYLCASSLFPRGPANYGYTFGSGTRLTVV.

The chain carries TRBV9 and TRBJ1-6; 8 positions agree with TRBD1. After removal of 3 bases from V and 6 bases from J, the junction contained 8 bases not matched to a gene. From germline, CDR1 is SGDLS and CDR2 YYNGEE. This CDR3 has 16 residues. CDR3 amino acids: CASSADRQGSNSPLHF. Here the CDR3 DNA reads TGTGCCAGCAGCGCCGACCGACAGGGGAGTAATTCACCCCTCCACTTT.

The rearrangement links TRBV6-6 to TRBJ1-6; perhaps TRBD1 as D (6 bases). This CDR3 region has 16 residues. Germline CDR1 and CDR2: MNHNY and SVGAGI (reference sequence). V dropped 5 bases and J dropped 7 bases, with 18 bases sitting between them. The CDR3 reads CASSAPGARENSPLHF. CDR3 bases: TGTGCCAGCAGTGCGCCAGGGGCTCGGGAGAATTCACCCCTCCACTTT.

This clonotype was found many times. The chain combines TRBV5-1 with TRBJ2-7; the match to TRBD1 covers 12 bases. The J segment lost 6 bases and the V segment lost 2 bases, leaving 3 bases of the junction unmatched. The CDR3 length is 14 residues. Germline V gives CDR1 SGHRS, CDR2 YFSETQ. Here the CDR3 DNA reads TGCGCCAGCAGCTTAGGGACAGGGGGCTCCGAGCAGTACTTC. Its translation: CASSLGTGGSEQYF.

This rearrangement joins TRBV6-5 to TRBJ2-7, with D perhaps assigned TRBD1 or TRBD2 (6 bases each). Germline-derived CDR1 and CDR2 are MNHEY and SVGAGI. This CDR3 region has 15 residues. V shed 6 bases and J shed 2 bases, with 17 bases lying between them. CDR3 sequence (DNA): TGTGCCAGCAGAAGGGGGGACCCGCCCCCCTACGAGCAGTACTTC. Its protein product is CASRRGDPPPYEQYF.

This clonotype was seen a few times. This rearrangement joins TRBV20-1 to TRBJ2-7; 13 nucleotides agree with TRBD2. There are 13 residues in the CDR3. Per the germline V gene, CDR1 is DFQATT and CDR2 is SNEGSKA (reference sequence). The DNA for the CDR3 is TGCAGGCCGGGACTAGCGGGGATGTACGAGCAGTACTTC. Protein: CRPGLAGMYEQYF.

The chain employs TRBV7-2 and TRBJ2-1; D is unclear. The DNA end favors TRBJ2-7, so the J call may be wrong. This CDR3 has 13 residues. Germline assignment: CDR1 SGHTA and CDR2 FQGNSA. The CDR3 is CASSRQRYNEQYF. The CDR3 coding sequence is TGTGCCAGCAGCCGACAACGATACAATGAGCAGTACTTC.

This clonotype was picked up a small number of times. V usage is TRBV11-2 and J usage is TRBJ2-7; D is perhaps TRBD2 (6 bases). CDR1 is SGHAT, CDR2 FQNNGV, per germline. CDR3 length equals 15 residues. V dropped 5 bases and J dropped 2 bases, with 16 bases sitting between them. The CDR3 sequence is CASSKRLGDAYEQYF. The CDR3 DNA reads TGTGCCAGCAGCAAAAGACTAGGGGACGCCTACGAGCAGTACTTC.

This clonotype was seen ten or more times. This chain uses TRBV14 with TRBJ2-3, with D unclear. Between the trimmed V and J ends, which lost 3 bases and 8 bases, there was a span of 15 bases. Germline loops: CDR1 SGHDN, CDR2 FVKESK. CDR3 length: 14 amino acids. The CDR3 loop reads CASSQVRHGATQYF. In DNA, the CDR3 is TGTGCCAGCAGCCAGGTCCGCCATGGCGCTACGCAGTATTTT.

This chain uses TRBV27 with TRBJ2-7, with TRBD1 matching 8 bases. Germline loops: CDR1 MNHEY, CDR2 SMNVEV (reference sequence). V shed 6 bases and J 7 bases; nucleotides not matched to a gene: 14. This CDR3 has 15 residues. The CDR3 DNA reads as TGTGCCAGCAGGCTTAGGACAGGGAGAAGGGATGAGCAGTACTTC. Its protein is CASRLRTGRRDEQYF.

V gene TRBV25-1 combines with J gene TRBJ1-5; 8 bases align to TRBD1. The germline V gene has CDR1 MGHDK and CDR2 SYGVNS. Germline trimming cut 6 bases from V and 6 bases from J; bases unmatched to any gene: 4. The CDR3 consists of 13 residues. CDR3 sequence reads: CASRDRDSQPQHF. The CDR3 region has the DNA TGTGCCAGCAGGGACAGGGATAGTCAGCCCCAGCATTTT.

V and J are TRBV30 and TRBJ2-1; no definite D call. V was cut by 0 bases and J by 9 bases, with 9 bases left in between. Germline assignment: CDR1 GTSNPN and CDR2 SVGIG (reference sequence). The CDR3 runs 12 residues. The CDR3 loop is CAWSVTRVEQFF. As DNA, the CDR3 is TGTGCCTGGAGTGTTACTCGTGTTGAGCAGTTCTTC.

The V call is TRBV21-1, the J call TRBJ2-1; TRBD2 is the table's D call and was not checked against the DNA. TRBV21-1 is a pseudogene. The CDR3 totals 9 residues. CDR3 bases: TGTGCCACGGGAGGTGAGCAGTTCTTC. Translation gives CATGGEQFF.

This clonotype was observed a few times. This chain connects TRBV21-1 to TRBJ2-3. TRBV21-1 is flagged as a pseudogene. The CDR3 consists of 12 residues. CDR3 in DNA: TGTGCCAGCAGCATCAACACAGATACGCAGTATTTT. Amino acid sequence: CASSINTDTQYF.